The clone carrying this T cell receptor beta chain came up a few times. Its cognate antigen is unknown. cDNA carried unique molecular identifiers, and a universal primer site was added by template switching. From the 5' RACE reads, TCRdb called clonotypes with MiXCR, one entry per CDR3 protein. The sample holds 650,000 to 750,000 distinct CDR3 sequences, around 21% seen once. This sample is drawn from a study of identical twins. Notes on the study in general: Weaker excess twin sharing was observed in beta out-of-frame sequences.

V shed 5 bases and J 2 bases; nucleotides not matched to a gene: 5. CDR3 length: 14 residues. Germline V gene data show CDR1 as SEHNR and CDR2 as FQNEAQ (reference sequence). This sample was also put to use in a study of T cells expressing NK-cell markers. From that second work: According to the study, TCR beta repertoires originated from sorted CD3+CD56+NKG2C+, CD3+CD56+NKG2C- and CD3+CD56-NKG2C+ T cells.

The rearrangement links TRBV7-9 to TRBJ2-7, with 8 bases identical to TRBD1. Material: PBMCs. This TCR was recovered from a woman aged 18-29 years in good health. The CDR3 spells CASSVTGEPYEQYF. CDR3 bases: TGTGCCAGCAGCGTGACAGGGGAGCCCTACGAGCAGTACTTC.